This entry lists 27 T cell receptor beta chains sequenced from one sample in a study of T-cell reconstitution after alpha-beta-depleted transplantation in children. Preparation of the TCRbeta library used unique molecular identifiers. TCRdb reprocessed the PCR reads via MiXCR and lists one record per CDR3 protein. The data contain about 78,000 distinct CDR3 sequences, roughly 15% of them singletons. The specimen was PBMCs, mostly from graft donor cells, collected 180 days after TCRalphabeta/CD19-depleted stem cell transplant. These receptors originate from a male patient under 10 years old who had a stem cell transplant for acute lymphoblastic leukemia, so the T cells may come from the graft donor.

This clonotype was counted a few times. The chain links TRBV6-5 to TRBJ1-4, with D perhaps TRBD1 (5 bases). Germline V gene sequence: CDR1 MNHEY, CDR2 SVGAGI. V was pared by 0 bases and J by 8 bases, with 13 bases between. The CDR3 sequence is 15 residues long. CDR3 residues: CASSYSWDLLEKLFF. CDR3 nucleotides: TGTGCCAGCAGTTACTCATGGGACCTCTTGGAAAAACTGTTTTTT.

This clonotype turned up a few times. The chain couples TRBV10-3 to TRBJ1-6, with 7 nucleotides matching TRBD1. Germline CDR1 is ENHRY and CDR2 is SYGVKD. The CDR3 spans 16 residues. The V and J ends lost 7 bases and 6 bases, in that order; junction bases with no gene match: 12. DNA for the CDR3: TGTGCCATCATGATAGGACCGGGACAGTCTAATTCACCCCTCCACTTT. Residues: CAIMIGPGQSNSPLHF.

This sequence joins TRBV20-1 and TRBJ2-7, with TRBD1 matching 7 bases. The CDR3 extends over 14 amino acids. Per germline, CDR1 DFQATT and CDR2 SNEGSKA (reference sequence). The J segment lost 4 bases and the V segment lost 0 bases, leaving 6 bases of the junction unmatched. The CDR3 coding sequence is TGCAGTGCTAGAGATAAGGGGGCGGCGTACGAGCAGTACTTC. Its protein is CSARDKGAAYEQYF.

The CDR3 nucleotides are TGTGCCAGCAATCAACCGGGACTGGATATCTACGAGCAGTACTTC. This encodes CASNQPGLDIYEQYF. J is TRBJ2-7 and V is TRBV6-1; TRBD2 is a possible D gene (6 bases). Trimming took off 7 bases at V and 3 bases at J, with 19 bases between the two ends. CDR1 and CDR2 (germline): MNHNS, SASEGT. The CDR3 totals 15 residues.

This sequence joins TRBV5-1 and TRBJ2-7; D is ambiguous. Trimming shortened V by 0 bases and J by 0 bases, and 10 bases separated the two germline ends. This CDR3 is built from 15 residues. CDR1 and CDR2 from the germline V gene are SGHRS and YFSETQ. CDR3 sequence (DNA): TGCGCCAGCAGCTTGGCTGGCAGTTCCTCCTACGAGCAGTACTTC. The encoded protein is CASSLAGSSSYEQYF.

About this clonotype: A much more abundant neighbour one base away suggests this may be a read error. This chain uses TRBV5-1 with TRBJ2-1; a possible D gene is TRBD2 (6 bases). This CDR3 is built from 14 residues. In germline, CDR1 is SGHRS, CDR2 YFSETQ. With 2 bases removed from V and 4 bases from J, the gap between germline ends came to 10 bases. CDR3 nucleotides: TGCGCCAGCAGCTTTGAGCGGGCATACAATGAGCAGTTCTTC. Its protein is CASSFERAYNEQFF.

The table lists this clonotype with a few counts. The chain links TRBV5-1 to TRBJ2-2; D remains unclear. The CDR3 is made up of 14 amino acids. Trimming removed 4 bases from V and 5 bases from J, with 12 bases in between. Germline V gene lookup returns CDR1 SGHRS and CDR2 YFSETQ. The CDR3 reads CASSISPWTGELFF. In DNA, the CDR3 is TGCGCCAGCAGCATAAGCCCTTGGACCGGGGAGCTGTTTTTT.

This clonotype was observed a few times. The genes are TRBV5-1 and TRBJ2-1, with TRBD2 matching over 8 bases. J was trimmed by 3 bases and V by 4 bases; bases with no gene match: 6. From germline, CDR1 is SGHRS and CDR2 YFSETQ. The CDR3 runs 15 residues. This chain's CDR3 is CASSLKRESYNEQFF. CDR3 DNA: TGCGCCAGCAGCCTCAAGCGGGAGAGCTACAATGAGCAGTTCTTC.

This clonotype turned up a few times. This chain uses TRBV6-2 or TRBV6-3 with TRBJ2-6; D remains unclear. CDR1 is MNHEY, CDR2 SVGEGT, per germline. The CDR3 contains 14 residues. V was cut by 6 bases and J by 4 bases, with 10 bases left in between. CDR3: CASRPGDGANVLTF. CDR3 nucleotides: TGTGCCAGCAGACCCGGAGACGGGGCCAACGTCCTGACTTTC.

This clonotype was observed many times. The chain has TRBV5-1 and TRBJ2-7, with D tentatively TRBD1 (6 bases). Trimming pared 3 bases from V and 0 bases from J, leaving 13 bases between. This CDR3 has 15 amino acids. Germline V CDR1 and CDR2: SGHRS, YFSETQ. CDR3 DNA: TGCGCCAGCAGCTCTACAGGGATGAGCTCCTACGAGCAGTACTTC. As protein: CASSSTGMSSYEQYF.

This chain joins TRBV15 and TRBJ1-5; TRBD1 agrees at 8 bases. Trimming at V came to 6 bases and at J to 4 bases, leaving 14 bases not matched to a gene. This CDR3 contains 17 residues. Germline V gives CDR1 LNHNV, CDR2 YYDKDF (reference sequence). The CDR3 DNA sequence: TGTGCCACCAGACGGGGACAGGCCCCTCTTAGGAATCAGCCCCAGCATTTT. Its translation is CATRRGQAPLRNQPQHF.

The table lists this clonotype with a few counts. The DNA of the CDR3 is TGTGCCAGCAGTTTATATTTCAGCAGCGCGGGCAATCAGCCCCAGCATTTT. It translates to CASSLYFSSAGNQPQHF. The chain couples TRBV12-3 or TRBV12-4 to TRBJ1-5; D is undetermined. Trimming pared 2 bases from V and 2 bases from J, leaving 16 bases between. The CDR3 is 17 amino acids.

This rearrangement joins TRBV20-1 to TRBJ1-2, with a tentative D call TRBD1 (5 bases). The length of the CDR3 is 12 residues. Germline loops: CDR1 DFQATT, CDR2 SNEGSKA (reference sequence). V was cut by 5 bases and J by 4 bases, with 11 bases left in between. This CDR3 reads CSAGREIYGYTF. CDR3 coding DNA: TGCAGTGCTGGCAGGGAAATCTATGGCTACACCTTC.

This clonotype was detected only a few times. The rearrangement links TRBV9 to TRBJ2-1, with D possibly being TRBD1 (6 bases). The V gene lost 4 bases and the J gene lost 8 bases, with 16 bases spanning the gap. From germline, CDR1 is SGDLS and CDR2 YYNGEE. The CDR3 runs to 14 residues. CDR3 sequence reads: CASSSSGTSDEQFF. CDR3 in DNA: TGTGCCAGCAGCTCATCCGGGACATCGGATGAGCAGTTCTTC.

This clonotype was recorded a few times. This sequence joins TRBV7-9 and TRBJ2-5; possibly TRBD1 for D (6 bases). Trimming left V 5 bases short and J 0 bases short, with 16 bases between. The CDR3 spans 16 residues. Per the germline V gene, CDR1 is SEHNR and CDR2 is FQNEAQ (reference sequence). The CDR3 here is CASSPRSRGYQETQYF. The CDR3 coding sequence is TGTGCCAGCAGCCCTCGATCAAGGGGGTACCAAGAGACCCAGTACTTC.

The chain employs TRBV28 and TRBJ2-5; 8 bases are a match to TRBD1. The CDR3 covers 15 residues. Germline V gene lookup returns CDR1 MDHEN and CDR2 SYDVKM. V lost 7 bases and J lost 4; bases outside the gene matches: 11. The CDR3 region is CASTLGRGHGETQYF. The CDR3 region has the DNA TGTGCCAGCACCCTGGGCAGGGGGCATGGAGAGACCCAGTACTTC.

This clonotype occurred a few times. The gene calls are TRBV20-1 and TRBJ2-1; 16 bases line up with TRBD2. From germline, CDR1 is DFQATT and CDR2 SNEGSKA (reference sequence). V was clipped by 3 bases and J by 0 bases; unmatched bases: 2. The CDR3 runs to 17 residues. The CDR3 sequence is CSARGLAGGSSYNEQFF. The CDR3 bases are TGCAGTGCTAGGGGACTAGCGGGAGGGAGCTCCTACAATGAGCAGTTCTTC.

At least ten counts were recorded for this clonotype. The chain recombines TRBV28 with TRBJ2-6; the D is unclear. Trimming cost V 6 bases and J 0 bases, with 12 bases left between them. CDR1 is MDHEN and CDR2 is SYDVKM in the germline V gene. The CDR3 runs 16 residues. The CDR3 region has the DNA TGTGCCAGCAGCACATCTAGGAGCTCTGGGGCCAACGTCCTGACTTTC. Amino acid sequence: CASSTSRSSGANVLTF.

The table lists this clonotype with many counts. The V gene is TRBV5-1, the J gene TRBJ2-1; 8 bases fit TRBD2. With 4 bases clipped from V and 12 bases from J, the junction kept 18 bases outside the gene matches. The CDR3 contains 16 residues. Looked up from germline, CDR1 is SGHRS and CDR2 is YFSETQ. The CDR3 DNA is TGCGCCAGCAGCCCCGGCGGGCGGGGGGCGGAAATCGGGCAGTTCTTC. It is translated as CASSPGGRGAEIGQFF. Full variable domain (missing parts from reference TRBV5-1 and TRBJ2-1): KAGVTQTPRYLIKTRGQQVTLSCSPISGHRSVSWYQQTPGQGLQFLFEYFSETQRNKGNFPGRFSGRQFSNSRSEMNVSTLELGDSALYLCASSPGGRGAEIGQFFGPGTRLTVL.

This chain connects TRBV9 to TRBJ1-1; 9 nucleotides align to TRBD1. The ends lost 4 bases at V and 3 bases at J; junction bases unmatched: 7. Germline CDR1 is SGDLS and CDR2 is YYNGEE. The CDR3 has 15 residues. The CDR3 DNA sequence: TGTGCCAGCAGCATCCGGGACAGGGCGTACACTGAAGCTTTCTTT. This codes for CASSIRDRAYTEAFF.

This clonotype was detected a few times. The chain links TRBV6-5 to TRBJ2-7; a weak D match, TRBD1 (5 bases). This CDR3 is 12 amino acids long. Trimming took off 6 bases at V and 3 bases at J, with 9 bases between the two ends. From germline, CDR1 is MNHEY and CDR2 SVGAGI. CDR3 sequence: CASSIQGYEQYF. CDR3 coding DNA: TGTGCCAGCAGCATTCAGGGCTACGAGCAGTACTTC.

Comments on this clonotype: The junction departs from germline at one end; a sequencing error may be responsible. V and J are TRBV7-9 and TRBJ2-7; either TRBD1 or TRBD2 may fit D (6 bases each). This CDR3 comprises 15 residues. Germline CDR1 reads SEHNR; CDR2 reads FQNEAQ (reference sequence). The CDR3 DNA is TGTGCCAGCAGCCCCGGGGGCAGCTACTCCCACGAGCAGTACTTC. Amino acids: CASSPGGSYSHEQYF.

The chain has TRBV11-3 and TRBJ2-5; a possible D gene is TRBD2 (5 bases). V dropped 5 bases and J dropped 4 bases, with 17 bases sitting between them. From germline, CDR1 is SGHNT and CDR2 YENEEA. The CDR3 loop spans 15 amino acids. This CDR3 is CASSAREGARETQYF. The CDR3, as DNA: TGTGCCAGCAGCGCCCGTGAGGGAGCGAGAGAGACCCAGTACTTC.

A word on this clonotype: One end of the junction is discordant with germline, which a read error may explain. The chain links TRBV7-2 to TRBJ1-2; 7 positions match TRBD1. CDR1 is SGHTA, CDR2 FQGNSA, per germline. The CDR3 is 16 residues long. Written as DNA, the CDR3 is TGTGCCAGCAGCCTGGGGGACAGAGCATTCTCCTATGGCGACACCTTC. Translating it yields CASSLGDRAFSYGDTF. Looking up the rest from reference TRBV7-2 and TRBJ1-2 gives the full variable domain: GAGVSQSPSNKVTEKGKDVELRCDPISGHTALYWYRQSLGQGLEFLIYFQGNSAPDKSGLPSDRFSAERTGGSVSTLTIQRTQQEDSAVYLCASSLGDRAFSYGDTFGSGTRLTVV.

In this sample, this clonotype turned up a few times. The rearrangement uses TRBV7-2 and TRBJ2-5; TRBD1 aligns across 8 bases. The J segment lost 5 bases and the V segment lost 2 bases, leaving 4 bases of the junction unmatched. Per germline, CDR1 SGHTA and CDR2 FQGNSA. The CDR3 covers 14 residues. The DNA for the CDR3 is TGTGCCAGCAGCTTAAACAGGGGGGAGGAGACCCAGTACTTC. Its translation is CASSLNRGEETQYF.

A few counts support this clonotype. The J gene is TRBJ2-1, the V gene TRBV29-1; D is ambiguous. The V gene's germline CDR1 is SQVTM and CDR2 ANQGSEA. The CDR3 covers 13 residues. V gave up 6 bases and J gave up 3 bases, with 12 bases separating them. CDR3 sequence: CSVEPLVYNEQFF. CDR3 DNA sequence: TGCAGCGTGGAGCCATTGGTCTACAATGAGCAGTTCTTC.

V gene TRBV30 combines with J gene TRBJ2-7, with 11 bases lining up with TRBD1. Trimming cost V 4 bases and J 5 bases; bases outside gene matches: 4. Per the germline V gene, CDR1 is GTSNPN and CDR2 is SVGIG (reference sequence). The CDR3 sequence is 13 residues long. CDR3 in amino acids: CAWKRDRGNEQYF. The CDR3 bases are TGTGCCTGGAAACGGGACAGGGGGAACGAGCAGTACTTC. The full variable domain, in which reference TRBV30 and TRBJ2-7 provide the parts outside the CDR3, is SQTIHQWPATLVQPVGSPLSLECTVEGTSNPNLYWYRQAAGRGLQLLFYSVGIGQISSEVPQNLSASRPQDRQFILSSKKLLLSDSGFYLCAWKRDRGNEQYFGPGTRLTVT.